The clone carrying this T cell receptor (beta chain) was seen ten or more times. Its antigen is as yet unknown. The data originate from a study of T cells in Graves' hyperthyroidism and ophthalmopathy. Findings and caveats of the study: Most thyroid clonotypes expanded above 0.001 appeared in blood too.

The source material, RNA transcripts, was used to amplify TCR beta CDR3 regions. Initially, a first-round RT-PCR of the TCR CDR3 employed the HTBI primer set. In TCRdb, the multiplex PCR reads were re-called with MiXCR into one record per CDR3 protein. The table has around 290,000 distinct CDR3 sequences, about 14% seen once. Those patients with uncontrolled infection, other autoimmune disease, pregnancy or lactation were excluded. This TCR derives from a woman aged 25-40 years with Graves' hyperthyroidism that later progressed to Graves' ophthalmopathy. Specimen: blood.

The CDR3 coding sequence is TGTGCCTGGAGTGTACAGTACGAGCAGTACTTC. Residues: CAWSVQYEQYF. The chain carries TRBV30 and TRBJ2-7; D call uncertain. Germline V CDR1 and CDR2: GTSNPN, SVGIG (reference sequence). The V end was cut by 0 bases, the J end by 4 bases, with 4 bases between. The CDR3 totals 11 residues.